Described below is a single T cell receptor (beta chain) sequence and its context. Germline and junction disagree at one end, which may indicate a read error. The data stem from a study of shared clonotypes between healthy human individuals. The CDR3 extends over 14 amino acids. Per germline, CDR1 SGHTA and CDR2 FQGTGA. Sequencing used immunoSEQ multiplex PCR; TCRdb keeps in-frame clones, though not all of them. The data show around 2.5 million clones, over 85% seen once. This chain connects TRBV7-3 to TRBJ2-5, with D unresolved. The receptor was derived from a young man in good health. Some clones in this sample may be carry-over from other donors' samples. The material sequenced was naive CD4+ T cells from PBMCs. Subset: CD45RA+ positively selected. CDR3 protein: CASSLRAEKEAQYF. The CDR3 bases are TGTGCCAGCAGCTTACGGGCAGAGAAAGAGGCCCAGTACTTC.